A selection of T cell receptor beta chains follows, all from one sample in a study of CD8 T cells in Susac syndrome. TCRdb re-derived calls from the immunoSEQ multiplex PCR reads in MiXCR, one entry per CDR3 protein. The table shows approximately 150,000 distinct CDR3 sequences, with around 94% occurring only once. Sequenced material: CD4+ T cells from PBMCs. These receptors were obtained from a human donor with multiple sclerosis. CDR3s leave out the opening cysteine and the closing phenylalanine or tryptophan.

cdr3_aa: ASSKAGAQDEAF; v_call: TRBV5-4; j_call: TRBJ1-1
cdr3_aa: ASSRDMDGYT; v_call: TRBV2; j_call: TRBJ1-2
cdr3_aa: ATGTASYEQY; v_call: TRBV19; j_call: TRBJ2-7
cdr3_aa: ASSKREGADTQY; v_call: TRBV6-4; j_call: TRBJ2-3
cdr3_aa: ATSRKGAGGTQY; v_call: TRBV15; j_call: TRBJ2-5
cdr3_aa: ASSQAPSGRAGTQY; v_call: TRBV3-1; j_call: TRBJ2-5
cdr3_aa: SVLTGAHGYT; v_call: TRBV29-1; j_call: TRBJ1-2
cdr3_aa: SASPVFTDTQY; v_call: TRBV20-1; j_call: TRBJ2-3
cdr3_aa: ASNKSPPPGTLLLSGANVLT; v_call: TRBV28; j_call: TRBJ2-6
cdr3_aa: ASSPLDRPWEQF; v_call: TRBV27; j_call: TRBJ2-1
cdr3_aa: ASRDISTNEKLF; v_call: TRBV2; j_call: TRBJ1-4
cdr3_aa: ASSALAGGRWNEQF; v_call: TRBV18; j_call: TRBJ2-1
cdr3_aa: ASSQGSGNTIY; v_call: TRBV18; j_call: TRBJ1-3
cdr3_aa: SAREGQAYTEAF; v_call: TRBV20-1; j_call: TRBJ1-1
cdr3_aa: SARWPASYEQY; v_call: TRBV20-1; j_call: TRBJ2-7
cdr3_aa: ASSGTVQETQY; v_call: TRBV25-1; j_call: TRBJ2-5
cdr3_aa: ASSPDGPYGYT; v_call: TRBV18; j_call: TRBJ1-2
cdr3_aa: SVDSGGEQF; v_call: TRBV29-1; j_call: TRBJ2-1
cdr3_aa: ASSPTIGGLPNYGYT; v_call: TRBV25-1; j_call: TRBJ1-2
cdr3_aa: ASSYLSGPGNYGYT; v_call: TRBV6-5; j_call: TRBJ1-2
cdr3_aa: AISESSGSFTGELF; v_call: TRBV10-3; j_call: TRBJ2-2
cdr3_aa: AWRSQGVNTEAF; v_call: TRBV30; j_call: TRBJ1-1
cdr3_aa: ASSPGGLVNTEAF; v_call: TRBV6-6; j_call: TRBJ1-1
cdr3_aa: ASSYQGASGYEQY; v_call: TRBV5-6; j_call: TRBJ2-7
cdr3_aa: AISEPTGDFYGYT; v_call: TRBV10-3; j_call: TRBJ1-2
cdr3_aa: ASSRGNRDPADEQF; v_call: TRBV4-3; j_call: TRBJ2-1
cdr3_aa: ASSLGGTGVTEAF; v_call: TRBV5-1; j_call: TRBJ1-1
cdr3_aa: ASSTSDGRYTEAF; v_call: TRBV3-1; j_call: TRBJ1-1
cdr3_aa: AWSSRYEQY; v_call: TRBV30; j_call: TRBJ2-7
cdr3_aa: ATQGSVDTEAF; v_call: TRBV10-3; j_call: TRBJ1-1
cdr3_aa: SVGDQIQETQY; v_call: TRBV29-1; j_call: TRBJ2-5
cdr3_aa: ASSQDHGRSTYEQY; v_call: TRBV3-1; j_call: TRBJ2-7
cdr3_aa: AWSVLGGQPQH; v_call: TRBV30; j_call: TRBJ1-5
cdr3_aa: ASSGRTVSQPQH; v_call: TRBV12-3/TRBV12-4; j_call: TRBJ1-5
cdr3_aa: ASSLRPTGQGGYT; v_call: TRBV7-2; j_call: TRBJ1-2
cdr3_aa: ASSQDWQGGGYT; v_call: TRBV14; j_call: TRBJ1-2
cdr3_aa: ASSYVQGRLRGTEAF; v_call: TRBV6-5; j_call: TRBJ1-1
cdr3_aa: ASSLAGVTYEQY; v_call: TRBV5-4; j_call: TRBJ2-7
cdr3_aa: ASQADGSYGYT; v_call: TRBV25-1; j_call: TRBJ1-2
cdr3_aa: ASSPGLLAAGMSSYNEQF; v_call: TRBV11-1; j_call: TRBJ2-1
cdr3_aa: ASSYSERGRNQPQH; v_call: TRBV6-6; j_call: TRBJ1-5
cdr3_aa: ASSQSWSPGGEQY; v_call: TRBV14; j_call: TRBJ2-7
cdr3_aa: ASSFQGSKNIQY; v_call: TRBV5-6; j_call: TRBJ2-4
cdr3_aa: ASTLAGDTGELF; v_call: TRBV19; j_call: TRBJ2-2
cdr3_aa: SVGQLQETQY; v_call: TRBV29-1; j_call: TRBJ2-5
cdr3_aa: ASSEWTAKGDTQY; v_call: TRBV2; j_call: TRBJ2-3
cdr3_aa: ASSFEGAADTQY; v_call: TRBV5-1; j_call: TRBJ2-3
cdr3_aa: ASSKEAPSPRESTDTQY; v_call: TRBV21-1; j_call: TRBJ2-3
cdr3_aa: ASSLTPGATLKLPTEAF; v_call: TRBV7-9; j_call: TRBJ1-1
cdr3_aa: AISAQQGTTGELF; v_call: TRBV10-3; j_call: TRBJ2-2
cdr3_aa: SATKPRILDRVVHEQY; v_call: TRBV20-1; j_call: TRBJ2-7
cdr3_aa: ASTPGREGRGNIQY; v_call: TRBV19; j_call: TRBJ2-4
cdr3_aa: AWDRGFGTEAF; v_call: TRBV30; j_call: TRBJ1-1
cdr3_aa: ASSQAGSDFQAF; v_call: TRBV3-1; j_call: TRBJ1-1
cdr3_aa: ASSSLAGVYEQY; v_call: TRBV12-3/TRBV12-4; j_call: TRBJ2-7